The next 23 T cell receptor beta chains were all read from a single sample in a study of CD8 T cells in Susac syndrome. With random hexamers, roughly 0.5 to 1 ug RNA was reverse transcribed. TCRdb re-called the immunoSEQ multiplex PCR reads through MiXCR, storing one row per CDR3 protein. The data contain 200,000 to 250,000 distinct CDR3 sequences, roughly 96% of them singletons. Sequencing input: CD4+ T cells from PBMCs. Receptors originate from a human donor with multiple sclerosis.

CDR3 sequence (DNA): TGTGCCAGCCGATCAGGGGGACCGAACACTGAAGCTTTCTTT. It codes for CASRSGGPNTEAFF. The chain uses TRBV27 and TRBJ1-1, with 7 bases lining up with TRBD1. CDR3 length equals 14 residues. The ends lost 8 bases at V and 1 base at J; junction bases unmatched: 7. Germline V CDR1 and CDR2: MNHEY, SMNVEV (reference sequence).

The chain employs TRBV30 and TRBJ2-7; 11 bases line up with TRBD2. This CDR3 comprises 16 residues. The germline V gene has CDR1 GTSNPN and CDR2 SVGIG (reference sequence). V lost 7 bases and J lost 0; bases outside the gene matches: 11. The CDR3 DNA follows: TGTGCCTTGGGGGCTAGCGGGAGGAGCCCCTCCTACGAGCAGTACTTC. This translates into CALGASGRSPSYEQYF. Together with reference TRBV30 and TRBJ2-7, the CDR3 gives the full variable domain: SQTIHQWPATLVQPVGSPLSLECTVEGTSNPNLYWYRQAAGRGLQLLFYSVGIGQISSEVPQNLSASRPQDRQFILSSKKLLLSDSGFYLCALGASGRSPSYEQYFGPGTRLTVT.

DNA for the CDR3: TGCGCCAGCAGCTTGGAGGCAGGTGTACGGGCCACTGAAGCTTTCTTT. This gives the protein CASSLEAGVRATEAFF. This chain joins TRBV5-1 and TRBJ1-1; D gene unclear. This CDR3 has 16 residues. The V and J ends lost 0 bases and 4 bases respectively, with 16 bases between them. The V gene's germline CDR1 is SGHRS and CDR2 YFSETQ.

The chain has TRBV7-2 and TRBJ2-7; D remains ambiguous. Per germline, CDR1 SGHTA and CDR2 FQGNSA. The CDR3 has 12 amino acids. The ends were cut back, 3 bases at V and 12 bases at J, with 15 bases in the middle. This CDR3 is CASSFEKRLLYF. For the CDR3, the DNA is TGTGCCAGCAGCTTTGAGAAACGGCTCTTGTACTTC. Full variable domain (remainder filled in from reference TRBV7-2 and TRBJ2-7): GAGVSQSPSNKVTEKGKDVELRCDPISGHTALYWYRQSLGQGLEFLIYFQGNSAPDKSGLPSDRFSAERTGGSVSTLTIQRTQQEDSAVYLCASSFEKRLLYFGPGTRLTVT.

On this clonotype itself: One end of the junction varies from germline; a read error may be responsible. V usage is TRBV12-3 or TRBV12-4 and J usage is TRBJ1-3; the D is unclear. The CDR3 is 12 amino acids. CDR3 sequence reads: CGLLGAGNTIYF. Here the CDR3 DNA reads TGCGGCTTACTGGGCGCTGGAAACACCATATATTTT.

This sequence joins TRBV2 and TRBJ1-1; perhaps TRBD1 as D (5 bases). CDR3 length: 13 amino acids. Trimming took off 5 bases at V and 10 bases at J, with 17 bases between the two ends. Germline loops: CDR1 SNHLY, CDR2 FYNNEI. The CDR3 region has the DNA TGTGCCAGCAGTCTCGAACAGGATCTGGGAGCTTTCTTT. It translates to CASSLEQDLGAFF.

The chain employs TRBV7-6 and TRBJ2-5; weak D call: TRBD2 (6 bases). This CDR3 contains 14 residues. The V and J ends lost 3 bases and 5 bases respectively, with 13 bases between them. Per germline, CDR1 SGHVS and CDR2 FNYEAQ. The CDR3 coding sequence is TGTGCCAGCAGCTTGGCCCCGGCGGGGGAGACCCAGTACTTC. It translates to CASSLAPAGETQYF.

This clonotype was observed a single time. The rearrangement joins TRBV3-1 to TRBJ2-1; D is tentatively TRBD1 or TRBD2 (5 bases each). CDR1 is LGHDT and CDR2 is YNNKEL in the germline V gene (reference sequence). Trimming took 5 bases from V and 5 from J, leaving 13 bases between them. The CDR3 has 14 residues. CDR3 loop: CASSVSGTDNEQFF. The CDR3 nucleotides read TGTGCCAGCAGCGTAAGTGGGACGGACAATGAGCAGTTCTTC.

The chain employs TRBV7-9 and TRBJ1-1; D is undetermined. This CDR3 contains 13 residues. V lost 3 bases to trimming and J lost 4 bases, with 9 bases between them. The germline CDR1 and CDR2 sequences are SEHNR and FQNEAQ (reference sequence). The CDR3 DNA follows: TGTGCCAGCAGCTTGAGGGAGGGCACTGAAGCTTTCTTT. Its protein product is CASSLREGTEAFF.

The rearrangement uses TRBV7-3 and TRBJ2-2, with no clear D. Trimming shortened V by 4 bases and J by 7 bases, and 7 bases separated the two germline ends. The germline V gene has CDR1 SGHTA and CDR2 FQGTGA. The CDR3 contains 12 residues. Written as DNA, the CDR3 is TGTGCCAGCAGCTCCCAGAGCGGGGAGCTGTTTTTT. This encodes CASSSQSGELFF.

The V and J genes are TRBV4-1 and TRBJ2-1; 10 nucleotides line up with TRBD1. This CDR3 is 17 amino acids long. J was trimmed by 8 bases and V by 1 base; bases with no gene match: 11. Looked up from germline, CDR1 is MGHRA and CDR2 is YSYEKL. The CDR3: CASSQGEPGQGFHEQFF. In nucleotides, the CDR3 is TGCGCCAGCAGCCAAGGGGAACCGGGACAGGGGTTCCATGAGCAGTTCTTC.

This clonotype was counted once. The chain uses TRBV5-1 and TRBJ2-7; D unclear. Germline CDR1 SGHRS, CDR2 YFSETQ. This CDR3 region has 17 residues. V was shortened by 3 bases and J by 3 bases, with 22 bases between the two germline ends. DNA for the CDR3: TGCGCCAGCAGCTCGTCCAGATCCGGCTATTCCGTCTACGAGCAGTACTTC. Amino acids: CASSSSRSGYSVYEQYF.

V and J are TRBV24-1 and TRBJ2-1; 7 nucleotides line up with TRBD1. The CDR3 sequence is 15 residues long. The V and J ends lost 6 bases and 5 bases, in that order; junction bases with no gene match: 9. In germline, CDR1 is KGHDR, CDR2 SFDVKD. The CDR3 sequence: CATSRGGQGDNEQFF. CDR3 DNA sequence: TGTGCCACCAGTAGGGGCGGCCAGGGGGACAATGAGCAGTTCTTC.

The chain has TRBV30 and TRBJ2-5; TRBD2 is a possible D gene (5 bases). With 7 bases removed from V and 4 bases from J, the gap between germline ends came to 19 bases. CDR1 is GTSNPN and CDR2 is SVGIG in the germline V gene (reference sequence). There are 14 residues in the CDR3. As DNA, the CDR3 is TGTGCCTTCTCCCGGGTTCACGGAGGAGAGACCCAGTACTTC. This translates into CAFSRVHGGETQYF.

Only one count was recorded for this clonotype. The chain links TRBV7-3 to TRBJ2-3, with 9 bases fitting TRBD2. CDR3 length equals 15 residues. Germline V lookup: CDR1 SGHTA, CDR2 FQGTGA. With V trimmed by 5 bases and J by 6 bases, 9 bases remained unmatched. Here the CDR3 reads CASSRSGGPADTQYF. For the CDR3, the DNA is TGTGCCAGCAGCCGGAGCGGGGGGCCCGCGGATACGCAGTATTTT.

The J gene is TRBJ2-7, the V gene TRBV6-1, with D perhaps matching TRBD1 (5 bases). Trimming cost V 6 bases and J 3 bases, with 15 bases left between them. Per the germline V gene, CDR1 is MNHNS and CDR2 is SASEGT. The CDR3 runs 14 residues. CDR3: CASSPTGIGYEQYF. CDR3 bases: TGTGCCAGCAGCCCCACAGGAATCGGCTACGAGCAGTACTTC.

V is TRBV27 and J is TRBJ1-5, with unresolved D. The V end was cut by 5 bases, the J end by 9 bases, with 23 bases between. CDR3 length: 16 residues. Germline values: CDR1 MNHEY, CDR2 SMNVEV (reference sequence). CDR3 protein: CASSPLLEEPVRPQHF. In nucleotides, the CDR3 is TGTGCCAGCAGTCCTCTGTTAGAGGAACCGGTAAGGCCCCAGCATTTT.

In the case of this clonotype: The junction departs from germline at one end; a sequencing error may be responsible. The chain joins TRBV27 to TRBJ2-1, with 7 nucleotides matching TRBD1. The germline CDR1 and CDR2 sequences are MNHEY and SMNVEV (reference sequence). The CDR3 has 14 residues. The CDR3 reads CANSWGTVPNEQFF. For the CDR3, the DNA is TGTGCCAACAGTTGGGGGACAGTCCCCAATGAGCAGTTCTTC.

The chain has TRBV6-1 and TRBJ1-2; no reliable D call. Germline V lookup: CDR1 MNHNS, CDR2 SASEGT. The CDR3 runs 13 residues. The V end was cut by 6 bases, the J end by 5 bases, with 13 bases between. Written as DNA, the CDR3 is TGTGCCAGCAGCCCGACCCGCCCATATGGCTACACCTTC. Its protein product is CASSPTRPYGYTF.

The chain uses TRBV18 and TRBJ2-5, with TRBD2 identical over 11 bases. Unmatched junction bases numbered 6, after V lost 1 base and J lost 5 bases. The CDR3 covers 16 residues. Germline V gives CDR1 KGHSH, CDR2 LQKENI. CDR3 protein: CASSPLAGGPEETQYF. In DNA, the CDR3 is TGTGCCAGCTCACCACTAGCGGGAGGGCCGGAGGAGACCCAGTACTTC.

This clonotype was recorded only once. The V gene is TRBV6-6, the J gene TRBJ1-2, with 11 bases lining up with TRBD1. Germline V gene lookup returns CDR1 MNHNY and CDR2 SVGAGI (reference sequence). The CDR3 runs 12 residues. With 11 bases clipped from V and 8 bases from J, the junction kept 7 bases outside the gene matches. The CDR3 region is CAAGQGAGGYTF. CDR3 sequence (DNA): TGTGCCGCAGGACAGGGGGCCGGAGGCTACACCTTC.

The chain links TRBV25-1 to TRBJ1-1; 9 bases are shared with TRBD1. V shed 4 bases, J shed 4 bases, and the junction held 4 bases outside the gene matches. The CDR3 spans 14 residues. Germline V gives CDR1 MGHDK, CDR2 SYGVNS. The CDR3 region is CASSAPQGATEAFF. DNA of the CDR3: TGTGCCAGCAGTGCCCCACAGGGGGCCACTGAAGCTTTCTTT.

This clonotype has just a few counts. This chain joins TRBV3-1 and TRBJ1-5; 9 nucleotides align to TRBD1. There are 15 residues in the CDR3. Germline V gene data show CDR1 as LGHDT and CDR2 as YNNKEL (reference sequence). After removal of 0 bases from V and 4 bases from J, the junction contained 1 base not matched to a gene. CDR3 nucleotide sequence: TGTGCCAGCAGCCAAGATGGGACAGGGAATCAGCCCCAGCATTTT. Its protein is CASSQDGTGNQPQHF.